This section outlines one T cell receptor (beta chain) sequence together with its context. Its specificity is not known. Produced via immunoSEQ multiplex PCR; TCRdb's table is partial and in-frame only. This sample carries some 100,000 clones, about 90% of them seen once, and the ten largest clones take 0.6% to 0.8%. The sample comes from a study of siplizumab effects on memory and regulatory T cells. Findings and limits, study-wide: Siplizumab, the agent tested, significantly reduced alloreactive sequences traceable to unstimulated CD4+ memory cells. It seemed that naive T cells were more diverse than memory cells and were major contributors to the alloresponse.

The TCR comes from a human donor in good health. The specimen sequenced was Tregs sorted from blood.

This CDR3 reads CASTTTVNQPQHF. CDR3 nucleotides: TGTGCCAGCACCACGACAGTCAATCAGCCCCAGCATTTT. The gene calls are TRBV7-2 and TRBJ1-5, with a possible D match to TRBD1 (5 bases). Per the germline V gene, CDR1 is SGHTA and CDR2 is FQGNSA. The V end was cut by 7 bases, the J end by 3 bases, with 10 bases between. The CDR3 sequence is 13 residues long.